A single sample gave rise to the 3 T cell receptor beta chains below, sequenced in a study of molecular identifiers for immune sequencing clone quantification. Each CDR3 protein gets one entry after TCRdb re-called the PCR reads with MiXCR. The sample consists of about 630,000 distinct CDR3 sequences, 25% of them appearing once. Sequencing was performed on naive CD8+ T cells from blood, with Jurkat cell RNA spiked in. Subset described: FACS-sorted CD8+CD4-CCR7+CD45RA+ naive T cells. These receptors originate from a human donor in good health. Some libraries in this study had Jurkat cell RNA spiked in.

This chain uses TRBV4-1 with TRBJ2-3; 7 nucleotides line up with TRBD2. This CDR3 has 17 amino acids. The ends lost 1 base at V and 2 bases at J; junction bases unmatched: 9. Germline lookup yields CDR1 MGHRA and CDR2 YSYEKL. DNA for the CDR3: TGCGCCAGCAGCCAAGGCTCGCGGCGGGAGCCCACAGATACGCAGTATTTT. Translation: CASSQGSRREPTDTQYF.

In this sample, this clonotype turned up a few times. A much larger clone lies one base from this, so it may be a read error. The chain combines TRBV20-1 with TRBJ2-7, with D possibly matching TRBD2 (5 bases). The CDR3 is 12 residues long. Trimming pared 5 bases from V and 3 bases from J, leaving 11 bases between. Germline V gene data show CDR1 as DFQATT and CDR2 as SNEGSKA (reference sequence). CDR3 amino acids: CSAVGADYEQYF. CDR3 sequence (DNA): TGCAGTGCTGTGGGAGCCGACTACGAGCAGTACTTC.

DNA of the CDR3: TGTGCCAGCAGCTTTAGTTACAGACTAAATCAGCCCCAGCATTTT. This translates into CASSFSYRLNQPQHF. V and J are TRBV12-1 and TRBJ1-5. TRBV12-1 is an annotated pseudogene. The CDR3 has 15 amino acids.